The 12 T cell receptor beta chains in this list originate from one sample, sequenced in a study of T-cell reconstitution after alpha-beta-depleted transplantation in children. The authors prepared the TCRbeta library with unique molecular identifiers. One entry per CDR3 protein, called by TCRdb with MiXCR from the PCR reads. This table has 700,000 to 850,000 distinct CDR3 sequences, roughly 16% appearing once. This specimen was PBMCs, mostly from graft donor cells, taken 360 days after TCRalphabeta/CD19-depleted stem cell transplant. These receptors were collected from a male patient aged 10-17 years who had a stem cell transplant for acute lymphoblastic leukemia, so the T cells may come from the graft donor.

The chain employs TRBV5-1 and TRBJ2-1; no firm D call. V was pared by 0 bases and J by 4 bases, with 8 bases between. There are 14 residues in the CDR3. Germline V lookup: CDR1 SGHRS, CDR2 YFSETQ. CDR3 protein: CASSLVPLYNEQFF. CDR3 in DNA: TGCGCCAGCAGCTTGGTTCCTTTGTACAATGAGCAGTTCTTC.

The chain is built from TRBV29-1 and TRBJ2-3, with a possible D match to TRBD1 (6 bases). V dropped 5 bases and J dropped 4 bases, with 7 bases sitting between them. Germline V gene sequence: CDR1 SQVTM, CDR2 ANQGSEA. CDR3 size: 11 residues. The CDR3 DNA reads TGCAGCGTTTACAGGGCAGATACGCAGTATTTT. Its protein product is CSVYRADTQYF.

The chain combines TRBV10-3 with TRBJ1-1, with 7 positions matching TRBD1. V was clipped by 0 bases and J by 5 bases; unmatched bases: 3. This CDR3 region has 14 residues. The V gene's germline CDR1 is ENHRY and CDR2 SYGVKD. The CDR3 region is CAISESTGITEAFF. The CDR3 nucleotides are TGTGCCATCAGTGAGTCGACAGGGATTACTGAAGCTTTCTTT.

The CDR3, as DNA: TGTGCCAGCACCCCACTAGCGCCGCGAAGTGCGCAGTATTTT. Protein product: CASTPLAPRSAQYF. The chain carries TRBV12-3 or TRBV12-4 and TRBJ2-3; 7 nucleotides agree with TRBD2. V was clipped by 7 bases and J by 10 bases; unmatched bases: 14. This CDR3 contains 14 residues.

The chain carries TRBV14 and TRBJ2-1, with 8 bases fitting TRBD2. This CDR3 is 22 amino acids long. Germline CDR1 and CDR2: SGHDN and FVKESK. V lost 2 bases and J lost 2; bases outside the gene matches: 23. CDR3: CASSQSILAGSRSPGPYNEQFF. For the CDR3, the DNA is TGTGCCAGCAGCCAATCTATCCTAGCGGGCTCACGCTCCCCAGGGCCCTACAATGAGCAGTTCTTC. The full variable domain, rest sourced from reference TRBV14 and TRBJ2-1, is EAGVTQFPSHSVIEKGQTVTLRCDPISGHDNLYWYRRVMGKEIKFLLHFVKESKQDESGMPNNRFLAERTGGTYSTLKVQPAELEDSGVYFCASSQSILAGSRSPGPYNEQFFGPGTRLTVL.

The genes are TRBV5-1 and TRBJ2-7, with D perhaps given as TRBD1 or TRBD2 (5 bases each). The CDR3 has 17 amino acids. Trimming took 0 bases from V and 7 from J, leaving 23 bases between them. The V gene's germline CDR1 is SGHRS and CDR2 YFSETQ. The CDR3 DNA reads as TGCGCCAGCAGCTTGGGCCACCGGGACCTTCAGTTGGGAGAGCAGTACTTC. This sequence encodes CASSLGHRDLQLGEQYF.

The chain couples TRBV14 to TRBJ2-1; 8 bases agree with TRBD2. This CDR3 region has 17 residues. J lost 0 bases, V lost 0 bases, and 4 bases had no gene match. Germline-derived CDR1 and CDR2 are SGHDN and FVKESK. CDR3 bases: TGTGCCAGCAGCCAAGACCCCAGCGGGAGCTCCTACAATGAGCAGTTCTTC. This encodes CASSQDPSGSSYNEQFF.

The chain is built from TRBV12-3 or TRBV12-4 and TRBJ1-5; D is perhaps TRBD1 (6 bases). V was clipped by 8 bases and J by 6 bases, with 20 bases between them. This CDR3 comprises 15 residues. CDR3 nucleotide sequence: TGTGCCAGCGGGGGGCTAATCGGGGGTACTCAGCCCCAGCATTTT. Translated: CASGGLIGGTQPQHF.

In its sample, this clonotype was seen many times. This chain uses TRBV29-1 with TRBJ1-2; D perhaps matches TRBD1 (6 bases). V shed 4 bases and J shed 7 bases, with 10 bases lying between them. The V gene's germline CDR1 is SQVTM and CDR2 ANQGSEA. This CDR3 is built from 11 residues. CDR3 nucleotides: TGCAGCGTTGGAGGGGGTAGTGGCTACACCTTC. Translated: CSVGGGSGYTF.

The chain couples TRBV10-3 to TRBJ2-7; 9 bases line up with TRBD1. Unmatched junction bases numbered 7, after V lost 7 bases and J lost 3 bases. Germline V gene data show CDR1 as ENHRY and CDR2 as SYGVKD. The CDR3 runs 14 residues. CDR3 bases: TGTGCCATCACCAAAGAGACAGGGGGCTACGAGCAGTACTTC. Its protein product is CAITKETGGYEQYF.

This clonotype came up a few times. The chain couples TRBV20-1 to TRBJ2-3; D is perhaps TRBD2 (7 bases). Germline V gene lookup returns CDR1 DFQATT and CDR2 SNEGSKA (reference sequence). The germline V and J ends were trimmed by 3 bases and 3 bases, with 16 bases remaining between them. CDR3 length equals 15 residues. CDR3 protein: CSARVPRGHTDTQYF. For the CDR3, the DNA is TGCAGTGCTAGGGTCCCGCGGGGGCATACAGATACGCAGTATTTT.

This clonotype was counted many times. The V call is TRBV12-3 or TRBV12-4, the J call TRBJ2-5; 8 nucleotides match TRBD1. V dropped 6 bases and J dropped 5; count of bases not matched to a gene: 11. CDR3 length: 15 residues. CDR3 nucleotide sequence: TGTGCCAGCAGCCCACGACAGGGGTTGAGCGAGACCCAGTACTTC. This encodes CASSPRQGLSETQYF.